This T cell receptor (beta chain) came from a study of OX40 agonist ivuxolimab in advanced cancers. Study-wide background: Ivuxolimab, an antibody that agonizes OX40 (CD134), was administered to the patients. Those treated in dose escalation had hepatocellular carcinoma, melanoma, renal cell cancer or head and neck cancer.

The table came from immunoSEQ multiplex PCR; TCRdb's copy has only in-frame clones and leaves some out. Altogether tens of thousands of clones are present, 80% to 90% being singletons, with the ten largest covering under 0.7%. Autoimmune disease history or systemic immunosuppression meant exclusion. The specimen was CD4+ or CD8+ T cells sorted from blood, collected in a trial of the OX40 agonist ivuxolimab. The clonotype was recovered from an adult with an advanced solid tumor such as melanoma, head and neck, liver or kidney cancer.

CDR3 region: CASSSRGSNYGYTF. CDR3 sequence (DNA): TGTGCCAGCAGTTCTCGGGGGTCTAACTATGGCTACACCTTC. This rearrangement joins TRBV6-5 to TRBJ1-2, with D possibly being TRBD1 (5 bases). Trimming pared 4 bases from V and 0 bases from J, leaving 9 bases between. The CDR3 loop spans 14 amino acids. Germline values: CDR1 MNHEY, CDR2 SVGAGI.